This T cell receptor (beta chain) appears in the sequencing data of a study of shared clonotypes between healthy human individuals. This clone was seen once. As yet, its antigen is unknown. Study donors comprised healthy, HIV-negative adults devoid of recent acute infection or vaccination. Researchers partitioned CD4+ cells into CD45RA+ naive and CD45RA-negative memory subsets. Here immunoSEQ multiplex PCR was the method, and the copy in TCRdb shows in-frame clones only, minus some. This repertoire shows 730,000 or so clones, about 78% found once; its top ten account for approximately 1.8%. The germline gives CDR1 ENHRY, CDR2 SYGVKD. Trimming removed 0 bases from V and 7 bases from J, with 13 bases in between. CDR3 length: 15 amino acids. Study-level results: With a few donors compared, 4.5% to 6.5% of naive CD4 clonotypes were shared. Clonotypes shared by all four donors outscored non-shared clonotypes in generation probability.

Sequenced material: memory CD4+ T cells sorted from blood. Noted subset: CD45RA-negative fraction. The TCR was taken from a woman aged 25-40 years in good health. The V and J genes are TRBV10-3 and TRBJ1-5, with unresolved D. CDR3 in DNA: TGTGCCATCAGTGAGTCTGGTAGGGCTGGACAGCCCCAGCATTTT. It encodes CAISESGRAGQPQHF.